The 11 T cell receptor beta chains listed next were all sequenced from one sample in a study of cytomegalovirus exposure and HLA in healthy donors. The PCR employed 60 Vbeta primers together with 13 Jbeta primers. Method: immunoSEQ multiplex PCR; TCRdb's copy keeps in-frame clones and lacks some. This table holds some 190,000 clones, around three quarters found once. The sequenced sample consisted of PBMCs. Receptors were obtained from a woman under 40 in good health and CMV-seropositive.

The chain recombines TRBV2 with TRBJ1-1; 7 nucleotides line up with TRBD1. This CDR3 has 14 residues. J lost 0 bases, V lost 8 bases, and 6 bases had no gene match. The germline gives CDR1 SNHLY, CDR2 FYNNEI. CDR3 in DNA: TGTGCCAGCGCGACAGGGAGCATGAACACTGAAGCTTTCTTT. Its translation: CASATGSMNTEAFF. Filled out from reference TRBV2 and TRBJ1-1, the complete variable domain reads EPEVTQTPSHQVTQMGQEVILRCVPISNHLYFYWYRQILGQKVEFLVSFYNNEISEKSEIFDDQFSVERPDGSNFTLKIRSTKLEDSAMYFCASATGSMNTEAFFGQGTRLTVV.

The rearrangement links TRBV7-3 to TRBJ2-6, with D possibly matching TRBD1 (5 bases). The CDR3 is 15 amino acids. Trimming removed 6 bases at V and 0 bases at J, with 9 bases between. Germline CDR1 reads SGHTA; CDR2 reads FQGTGA. CDR3 in DNA: TGTGCCAGCAGAACGACAGACTCTGGGGCCAACGTCCTGACTTTC. Its translation: CASRTTDSGANVLTF. Looking up the rest from reference TRBV7-3 and TRBJ2-6 gives the full variable domain: GAGVSQTPSNKVTEKGKYVELRCDPISGHTALYWYRQSLGQGPEFLIYFQGTGAADDSGLPNDRFFAVRPEGSVSTLKIQRTERGDSAVYLCASRTTDSGANVLTFGAGSRLTVL.

The genes are TRBV9 and TRBJ2-7; possible D gene TRBD1, 6 bases. The V gene lost 7 bases and the J gene lost 4 bases, with 18 bases spanning the gap. CDR1 is SGDLS and CDR2 is YYNGEE in the germline V gene. The CDR3 loop spans 14 amino acids. The CDR3 DNA reads TGTGCCAGCGGTCCCGGGGACATGGATTACGAGCAGTACTTC. Amino acid sequence: CASGPGDMDYEQYF.

This clone has just a few counts. The chain has TRBV11-2 and TRBJ2-5, with a possible D match to TRBD1 (5 bases). Germline V gene sequence: CDR1 SGHAT, CDR2 FQNNGV. Between the trimmed V and J ends, which lost 2 bases and 5 bases, there was a span of 9 bases. The CDR3 is 13 residues long. The CDR3 coding sequence is TGTGCCAGCAGCTTACAGGGTTCGGAGACCCAGTACTTC. It encodes CASSLQGSETQYF.

The chain uses TRBV9 and TRBJ2-7, with D tentatively TRBD1 (5 bases). Per germline, CDR1 SGDLS and CDR2 YYNGEE. CDR3 length: 14 residues. V was shortened by 4 bases and J by 3 bases, with 14 bases between the two germline ends. DNA of the CDR3: TGTGCCAGCAGCCTTGGGGCCGGAGACTACGAGCAGTACTTC. This gives the protein CASSLGAGDYEQYF.

This chain connects TRBV6-5 to TRBJ2-7, with TRBD1 identical over 9 bases. Germline CDR1 reads MNHEY; CDR2 reads SVGAGI. J gave up 6 bases and V 6 bases, and 6 bases lay outside the gene matches. CDR3 length equals 13 residues. CDR3 residues: CASSPGTGFEQYF. The CDR3 nucleotides read TGTGCCAGCAGCCCCGGGACAGGGTTCGAGCAGTACTTC.

The chain links TRBV29-1 to TRBJ1-4, with a possible D match to TRBD1 (6 bases). Germline-derived CDR1 and CDR2 are SQVTM and ANQGSEA. The CDR3 contains 14 residues. V lost 1 base, J lost 3 bases, and 9 bases lay in between. The CDR3 loop is CSVEVRGANEKLFF. CDR3 in DNA: TGCAGCGTTGAAGTCAGGGGTGCTAATGAAAAACTGTTTTTT.

The chain recombines TRBV5-1 with TRBJ1-2; 9 bases fit TRBD1. Germline CDR1 SGHRS, CDR2 YFSETQ. With 5 bases clipped from V and 6 bases from J, the junction kept 8 bases outside the gene matches. The CDR3 consists of 14 residues. CDR3 protein: CASSSGTGLDGYTF. The CDR3 region has the DNA TGCGCCAGCAGTTCCGGGACAGGGTTGGATGGCTACACCTTC. Combining the CDR3 with reference TRBV5-1 and TRBJ1-2 gives the whole variable domain KAGVTQTPRYLIKTRGQQVTLSCSPISGHRSVSWYQQTPGQGLQFLFEYFSETQRNKGNFPGRFSGRQFSNSRSEMNVSTLELGDSALYLCASSSGTGLDGYTFGSGTRLTVV.

The V gene is TRBV9, the J gene TRBJ2-3, with a tentative D call TRBD2 (6 bases). The V end was cut by 0 bases, the J end by 1 base, with 9 bases between. Germline V gene sequence: CDR1 SGDLS, CDR2 YYNGEE. This CDR3 is built from 15 residues. The DNA of the CDR3 is TGTGCCAGCAGCGTAGTCTCGGGGGGCACAGATACGCAGTATTTT. This codes for CASSVVSGGTDTQYF.

The V and J genes are TRBV7-3 and TRBJ2-6; TRBD2 matches at 7 bases. V lost 8 bases and J lost 9; bases outside the gene matches: 10. The germline V gene has CDR1 SGHTA and CDR2 FQGTGA. CDR3 length: 14 amino acids. The chain's CDR3 is CASAQGGDLNVLTF. CDR3 DNA sequence: TGTGCCAGCGCCCAGGGAGGGGACCTCAACGTCCTGACTTTC.

V is TRBV6-5 and J is TRBJ1-5; a weak D match, TRBD1 (6 bases). Per germline, CDR1 MNHEY and CDR2 SVGAGI. The V and J ends lost 3 bases and 3 bases respectively, with 9 bases between them. The CDR3 has 14 amino acids. The DNA of the CDR3 is TGTGCCAGCAGTTATAACAGGGACAATCAGCCCCAGCATTTT. Protein product: CASSYNRDNQPQHF.